Listed below are T cell receptor beta chains from one sample, sequenced in a study of T cells in Graves' hyperthyroidism and ophthalmopathy. TCRdb re-derived calls from the multiplex PCR reads in MiXCR, one entry per CDR3 protein. The table includes about 680,000 distinct CDR3 sequences, under 45% detected once. Specimen: blood. These receptors were taken from a woman aged 40 to 55 with Graves' hyperthyroidism. Both conserved end residues are part of each CDR3. A D gene is named only where the DNA matches it firmly. Expanded clones are given a class, and other clones once, few, many or no size at all.

j_gene	v_gene	abundance	d_gene	CDR3nt	CDR3aa
TRBJ1-6	TRBV7-9	NA	NA	TGTGCCAGCACCCAATGGAACAGTAATTCACCCCTCCACTTT	CASTQWNSNSPLHF
TRBJ1-5	TRBV12-3/TRBV12-4	few	NA	TGTGCCAGCAGTTCCTACAGTCAGCCCCAGCATTTT	CASSSYSQPQHF
TRBJ2-2	TRBV2	few	NA	TGTGCCAGCTCCGGACACCCAAACACCGGGGAGCTGTTTTTT	CASSGHPNTGELFF
TRBJ1-2	TRBV20-1	NA	NA	TGCAGTGCTAGCGACCCTAGGGAGGTTGGAAACACCTTC	CSASDPREVGNTF
TRBJ1-1	TRBV6-5	few	NA	TGTGCCAGCAGTTACGTTTTTGGGACCACTGAAGCTTTCTTT	CASSYVFGTTEAFF
TRBJ1-4	TRBV20-1	NA	NA	TGCAGTGCCTCCCAGGGGCGGGTTAATGAAAAACTGTTTTTT	CSASQGRVNEKLFF
TRBJ2-5	TRBV12-3/TRBV12-4	many	TRBD1	TGTGCCAGCAGCCCTTGGACAGGGGAAGAGACCCAGTACTTC	CASSPWTGEETQYF
TRBJ1-4	TRBV7-8	NA	NA	TGTGCCAGCAGCCCCGGAGTGTCTAATGAAAAACTGTTTTTT	CASSPGVSNEKLFF
TRBJ2-7	TRBV20-1	NA	TRBD2	TGCAGTGCAACCGACCTGGGACTAGCGGGAGTAGGGTCCTACGAGCAGTACTTC	CSATDLGLAGVGSYEQYF
TRBJ1-1	TRBV19	NA	NA	TGTGCCAGTAGTACCCTCCGCCGAGCGGGCACTGAAGCTTTCTTT	CASSTLRRAGTEAFF
TRBJ1-1	TRBV25-1	NA	NA	TGTGCCAGCAGTTTATACCGGGGGCGAAACACTGAAGCTTTCTTT	CASSLYRGRNTEAFF
TRBJ2-7	TRBV6-5	few	NA	TGTGCCAGCGGCCGGGACACCAACGAGCAGTACTTC	CASGRDTNEQYF
TRBJ1-4	TRBV7-8	many	TRBD1	TGTGCCAGCAACAAGAGGACAGGGGCAACTAATGAAAAACTGTTTTTT	CASNKRTGATNEKLFF
TRBJ2-5	TRBV24-1	many	TRBD1	TGTGCCACCAGTGACTCCGGACAGGGGGTGTACCAAGAGACCCAGTACTTC	CATSDSGQGVYQETQYF
TRBJ2-7	TRBV10-3	NA	NA	TGTGCCATCAGTGATATTTTAGGGCAGGGGTTCGAAGAGCAGTACTTC	CAISDILGQGFEEQYF
TRBJ1-5	TRBV12-3/TRBV12-4	many	NA	TGTGCCAGCAATAGAGAGGATCAGCCCCAGCATTTT	CASNREDQPQHF
TRBJ1-1	TRBV6-5	few	NA	TGTGCCAGCAGCCCGTTGTTCCAACCTTCCCTGGCAGTGAACACTGAAGCTTTCTTT	CASSPLFQPSLAVNTEAFF
TRBJ1-1	TRBV19	many	NA	TGTGCCAGTAGGCCGACAGCTTCGGGAAACACTGAAGCTTTCTTT	CASRPTASGNTEAFF
TRBJ1-6	TRBV7-2	NA	TRBD1	TGCGCCAGCAGCCAAGAGCAGGACAGGGTTAATTCACCCCTCCACTTT	CASSQEQDRVNSPLHF
TRBJ1-2	TRBV4-3	many	NA	TGCGCCAGCAGCCAAGAGGAACAGGGAGGCGGCTACACCTTC	CASSQEEQGGGYTF
TRBJ2-7	TRBV20-1	NA	NA	TGCAGTGCGTCACGATCCGTCCTCCCTTCCTACGAGCAGTACTTC	CSASRSVLPSYEQYF
TRBJ1-1	TRBV29-1	NA	TRBD1	TGCAGCAGAAACAGGGGCATGAACACTGAAGCTTTCTTT	CSRNRGMNTEAFF
TRBJ2-7	TRBV5-6	few	TRBD1	TGTGCCAGCAGCCGATGGACAGGGGTAGTTTACGAGCAGTACTTC	CASSRWTGVVYEQYF
TRBJ1-2	TRBV10-3	NA	NA	TGTGCCCCAGAGGGGTCGTCGTGGTATGGCTACACCTTC	CAPEGSSWYGYTF
TRBJ1-2	TRBV29-1	few	NA	TGCAGCGTTGACGACGGGGGCGCTAACTATGGCTACACCTTC	CSVDDGGANYGYTF
TRBJ1-1	TRBV5-8	many	NA	TGTGCCAGCAGCCATACAGGGCTGAACACTGAAGCTTTCTTT	CASSHTGLNTEAFF
TRBJ2-2	TRBV10-3	few	TRBD1	TGTGCCAGCCGGGACAGGGGTTCCGGGGAGCTGTTTTTT	CASRDRGSGELFF
TRBJ1-1	TRBV6-1	NA	NA	TGTGCCAGCAGTAGACAGTACACTGGGCCTTTCTTT	CASSRQYTGPFF
TRBJ1-6	TRBV7-9	NA	NA	TGTGCCAGCAGCTTTTTAGGGGGGGATAATTCACCCCTCCACTTT	CASSFLGGDNSPLHF
TRBJ1-1	TRBV7-9	few	NA	TGTGCCTATAATCCGAGCTTTCTGAACACTGAAGCTTTCTTT	CAYNPSFLNTEAFF
TRBJ1-1	TRBV7-2	many	NA	TGTGCCAGCAGTTCGTATGGCACTGAAGCTTTCTTT	CASSSYGTEAFF
TRBJ2-7	TRBV20-1	few	NA	TGCAGTGCTAGAGAATGGACACCATCGGGGTACTACGAGCAGTACTTC	CSAREWTPSGYYEQYF
TRBJ1-2	TRBV14	once	TRBD1	TGTGCTGGAGCCCTAAGGGACAGGGGTATCTACACCTTC	CAGALRDRGIYTF
TRBJ1-5	TRBV28	NA	NA	TGTGCCAGCAGTTTGTACCAGTGGGGCAATCAGCCCCAGCATTTT	CASSLYQWGNQPQHF
TRBJ2-3	TRBV29-1	NA	TRBD2	TGCAGCGTATCGTTAGCGGGGGGTGGCACAGATACGCAGTATTTT	CSVSLAGGGTDTQYF
TRBJ2-7	TRBV20-1	NA	TRBD2	TGCAGTGCTCCCGTAGCGGGAGGTGCCTACGAGCAGTACTTC	CSAPVAGGAYEQYF
TRBJ1-2	TRBV7-8	many	NA	TGTGCCAGCAGCTTAGCGGCAGGGGACTATGGCTACACCTTC	CASSLAAGDYGYTF
TRBJ2-7	TRBV7-3	many	NA	TGTGCCAGCAGCTTACAGGGGACCTTCCACGAGCAGTACTTC	CASSLQGTFHEQYF
TRBJ1-1	TRBV10-3	many	NA	TGTGCCATCAGTGGTAACAGGGAAGGAACTGAAGCTTTCTTT	CAISGNREGTEAFF
TRBJ2-7	TRBV25-1	NA	NA	TGTGCCAGCAGTCCTACACAGAGAACCTACGAGCAGTACTTC	CASSPTQRTYEQYF
TRBJ2-7	TRBV4-1	few	NA	TGCGCCAGCAGCCAAGATCTGGTAATAGCGGAAGATTACGAGCAGTACTTC	CASSQDLVIAEDYEQYF
TRBJ2-5	TRBV7-9	many	NA	TGTGCCAGCAGCACCGACTACTCATGGGAGACCCAGTACTTC	CASSTDYSWETQYF
TRBJ2-2	TRBV7-2	many	NA	TGTGCCAGCAGTCGACAGGGGAGGGACGGGGAGCTGTTTTTT	CASSRQGRDGELFF
TRBJ2-2	TRBV20-1	few	NA	TGCAGTTATAGGGATCCGAACACCGGGGAGCTGTTTTTT	CSYRDPNTGELFF